The 5 T cell receptor beta chains presented below share a single source sample, sequenced in a study of CD8 T cells in ankylosing spondylitis. One entry per CDR3 protein results from TCRdb running MiXCR on the 5' RACE reads. This table has fewer than 450,000 distinct CDR3 sequences, 15% to 20% appearing once. These TCRs' antigens remain unknown. Study results and caveats: Blood from ankylosing spondylitis patients appeared to carry a characteristic roughly eight-variant TCR beta motif.

Input material: blood, either unsorted or a sorted T cell fraction (not recorded which). Source of these receptors: a male donor with ankylosing spondylitis.

The rearrangement uses TRBV30 and TRBJ1-1; possible D gene TRBD1, 5 bases. V shed 3 bases and J shed 4 bases, with 6 bases lying between them. This CDR3 has 11 amino acids. The germline CDR1 and CDR2 sequences are GTSNPN and SVGIG (reference sequence). Written as DNA, the CDR3 is TGTGCCTGGAGAGGGGCCACTGAAGCTTTCTTT. It encodes CAWRGATEAFF.

This clonotype occurred a few times. The CDR3 sequence is CASSRGGPDYGYTF. CDR3 bases: TGTGCCAGCTCCCGGGGGGGGCCGGACTATGGCTACACCTTC. The V gene is TRBV18, the J gene TRBJ1-2; D possibly corresponds to TRBD1 (6 bases). The germline V gene has CDR1 KGHSH and CDR2 LQKENI. CDR3 size: 14 residues. V was shortened by 6 bases and J by 3 bases, with 14 bases between the two germline ends.

The rearrangement joins TRBV29-1 to TRBJ1-2; the match to TRBD1 covers 7 bases. The CDR3 extends over 13 amino acids. Germline CDR1 and CDR2: SQVTM and ANQGSEA. J was trimmed by 8 bases and V by 6 bases; bases with no gene match: 12. This CDR3 reads CSVARGDGWGYTF. CDR3 nucleotide sequence: TGCAGCGTCGCCAGGGGGGACGGGTGGGGCTACACCTTC.

The chain combines TRBV24-1 with TRBJ1-5, with TRBD1 matching 9 bases. Germline CDR1 KGHDR, CDR2 SFDVKD. V dropped 4 bases and J dropped 6; count of bases not matched to a gene: 9. The CDR3 runs to 16 residues. In DNA, the CDR3 is TGTGCCACCAGTGACCCCCGACAGGGGGATAGTCAGCCCCAGCATTTT. It specifies CATSDPRQGDSQPQHF.

V gene TRBV20-1 combines with J gene TRBJ2-5; 8 bases align to TRBD2. The germline V gene encodes CDR1 DFQATT and CDR2 SNEGSKA (reference sequence). Trimming took 2 bases from V and 5 from J; bases not matched to a gene: 13. CDR3 length: 16 amino acids. Here the CDR3 reads CSARSLAGQSRETQYF. In nucleotides, the CDR3 is TGCAGTGCTAGATCTCTAGCGGGCCAATCGCGGGAGACCCAGTACTTC.